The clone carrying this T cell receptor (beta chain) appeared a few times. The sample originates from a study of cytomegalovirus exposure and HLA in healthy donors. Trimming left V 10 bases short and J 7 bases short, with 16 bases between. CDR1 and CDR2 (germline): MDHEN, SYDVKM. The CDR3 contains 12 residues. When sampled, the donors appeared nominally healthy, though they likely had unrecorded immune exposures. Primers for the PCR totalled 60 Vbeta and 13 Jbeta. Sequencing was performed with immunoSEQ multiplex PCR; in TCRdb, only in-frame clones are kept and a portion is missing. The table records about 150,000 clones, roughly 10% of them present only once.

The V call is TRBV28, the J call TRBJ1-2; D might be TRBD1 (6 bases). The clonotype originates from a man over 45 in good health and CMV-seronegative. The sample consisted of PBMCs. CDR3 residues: CATYTGTGGYTF. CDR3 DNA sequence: TGTGCCACTTATACAGGGACGGGTGGCTACACCTTC.